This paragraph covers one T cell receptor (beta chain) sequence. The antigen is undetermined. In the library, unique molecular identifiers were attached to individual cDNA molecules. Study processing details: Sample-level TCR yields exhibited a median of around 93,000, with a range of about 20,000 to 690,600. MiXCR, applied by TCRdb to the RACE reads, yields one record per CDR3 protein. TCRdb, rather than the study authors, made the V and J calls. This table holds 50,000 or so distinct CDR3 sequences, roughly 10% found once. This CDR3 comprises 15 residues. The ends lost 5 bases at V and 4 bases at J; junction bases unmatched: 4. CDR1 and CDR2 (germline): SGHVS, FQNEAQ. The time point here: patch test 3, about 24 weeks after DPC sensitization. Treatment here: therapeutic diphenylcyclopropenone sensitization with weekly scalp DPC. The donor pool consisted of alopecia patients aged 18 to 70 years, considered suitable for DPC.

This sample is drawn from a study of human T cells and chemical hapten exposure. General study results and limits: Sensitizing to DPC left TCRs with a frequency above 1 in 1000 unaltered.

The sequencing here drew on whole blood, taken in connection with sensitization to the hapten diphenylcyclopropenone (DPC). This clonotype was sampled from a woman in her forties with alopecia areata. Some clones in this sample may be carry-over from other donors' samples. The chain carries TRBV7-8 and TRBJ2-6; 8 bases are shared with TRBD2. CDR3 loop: CASSPGRAGANVLTF. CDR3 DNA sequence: TGTGCCAGCAGCCCCGGGAGGGCCGGGGCCAACGTCCTGACTTTC.